This T cell receptor (beta chain) was recorded in a study of early T cells in non-severe SARS-CoV-2 infection. For the study at large: Chains were unpaired, as sequencing was done on bulk RNA from unsorted whole blood.

Trimming cost V 5 bases and J 4 bases, with 14 bases left between them. The germline CDR1 and CDR2 sequences are MNHEY and SVGAGI. The CDR3 contains 14 residues. Each CDR3 protein gets one entry after TCRdb re-called the 5' RACE reads with MiXCR. The top ten clones hold approximately 4.5% of a sample with some 91,000 distinct CDR3 sequences, 9.5% to 12% of them seen once. This clonotype was detected only a few times. The sequence was collected from an adult who was a healthcare worker with PCR-confirmed SARS-CoV-2 infection or an uninfected control (not recorded which). The chain joins TRBV6-5 to TRBJ1-2; weak D call: TRBD1 (5 bases). The material was whole blood, obtained at baseline. The CDR3 region has the DNA TGTGCCAGCAGTAACCGACAGACCAGCTATGGCTACACCTTC. It yields the protein CASSNRQTSYGYTF.